This T cell receptor beta chain came from a study of OX40 agonist ivuxolimab in advanced cancers. Turning to the study itself: Patients were dosed intravenously with ivuxolimab at 0.01 to 10 mg/kg every 2 weeks. Antecedent anti-PD-1, anti-PD-L1 or anti-CTLA-4 therapy was permissible, with roughly 36% having received some.

Points from the study as a whole: Part of the nonresponder group also had normalized T-cell clonal expansion that was low.

The repertoire was sequenced with immunoSEQ multiplex PCR; TCRdb's copy has only in-frame clones and lacks some. This repertoire shows 43,000 or so clones, about 88% found once; its top ten account for less than 15%. The germline V and J ends were trimmed by 6 bases and 8 bases, with 16 bases remaining between them. CDR1 and CDR2 (germline): MNHEY, SVGAGI. The CDR3 has 13 residues. Remarks on this clone: Its specificity is not known.

The clonotype comes from an adult with an advanced solid tumor such as melanoma, head and neck, liver or kidney cancer. The chain carries TRBV6-5 and TRBJ1-2; perhaps TRBD1 as D (5 bases). Specimen: CD4+ or CD8+ T cells sorted from blood, collected in a trial of the OX40 agonist ivuxolimab. CDR3 in amino acids: CASRSREFGGYTF. In DNA, the CDR3 is TGTGCCAGCAGGAGCAGGGAATTCGGGGGCTACACCTTC.